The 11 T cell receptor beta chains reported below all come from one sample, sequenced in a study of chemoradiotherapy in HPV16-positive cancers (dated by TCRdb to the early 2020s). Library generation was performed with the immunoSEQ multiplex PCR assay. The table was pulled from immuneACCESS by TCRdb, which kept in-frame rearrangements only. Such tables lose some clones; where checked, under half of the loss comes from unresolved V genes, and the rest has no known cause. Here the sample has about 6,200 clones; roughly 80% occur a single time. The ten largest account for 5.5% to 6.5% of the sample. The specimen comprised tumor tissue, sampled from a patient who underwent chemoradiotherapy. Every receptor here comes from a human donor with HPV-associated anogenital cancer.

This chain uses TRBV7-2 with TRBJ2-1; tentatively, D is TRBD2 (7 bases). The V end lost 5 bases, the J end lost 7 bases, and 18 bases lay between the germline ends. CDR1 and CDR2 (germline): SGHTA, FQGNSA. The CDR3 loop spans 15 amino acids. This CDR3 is CASSPGAGRGNEQFF. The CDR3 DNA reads TGTGCCAGCAGCCCGGGTGCGGGGAGGGGGAATGAGCAGTTCTTC.

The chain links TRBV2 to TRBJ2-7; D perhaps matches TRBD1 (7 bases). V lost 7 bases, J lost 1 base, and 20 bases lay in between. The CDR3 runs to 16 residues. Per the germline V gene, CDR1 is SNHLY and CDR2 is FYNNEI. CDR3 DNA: TGTGCCAGCACCTCGCGGGCGGGACAGAAGTCCTACGAGCAGTACTTC. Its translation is CASTSRAGQKSYEQYF.

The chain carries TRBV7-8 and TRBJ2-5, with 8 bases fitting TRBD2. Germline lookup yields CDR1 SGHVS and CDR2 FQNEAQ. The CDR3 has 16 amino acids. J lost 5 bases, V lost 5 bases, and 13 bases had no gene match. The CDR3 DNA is TGTGCCAGCAGCAGAGACACCGGGACTAGTGGGGAGACCCAGTACTTC. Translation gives CASSRDTGTSGETQYF.

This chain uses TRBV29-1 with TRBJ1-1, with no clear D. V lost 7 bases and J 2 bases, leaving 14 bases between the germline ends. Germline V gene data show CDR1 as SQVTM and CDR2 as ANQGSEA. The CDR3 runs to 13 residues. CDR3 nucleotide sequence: TGCAGCGCTAGTACGGCTCTTAACACTGAAGCTTTCTTT. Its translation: CSASTALNTEAFF.

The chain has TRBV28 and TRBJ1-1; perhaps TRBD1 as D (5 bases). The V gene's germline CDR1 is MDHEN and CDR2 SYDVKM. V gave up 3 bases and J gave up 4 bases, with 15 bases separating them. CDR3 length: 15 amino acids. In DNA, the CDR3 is TGTGCCAGCAGTTTTTATGAGGGAAGGGGCACTGAAGCTTTCTTT. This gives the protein CASSFYEGRGTEAFF.

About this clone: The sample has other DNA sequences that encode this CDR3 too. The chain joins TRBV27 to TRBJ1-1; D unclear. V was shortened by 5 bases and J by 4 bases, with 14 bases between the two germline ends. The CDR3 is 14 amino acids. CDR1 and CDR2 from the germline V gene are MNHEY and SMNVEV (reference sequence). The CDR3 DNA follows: TGTGCCAGCAGTCCCCGGGGTGCGGGCACTGAAGCTTTCTTT. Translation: CASSPRGAGTEAFF.

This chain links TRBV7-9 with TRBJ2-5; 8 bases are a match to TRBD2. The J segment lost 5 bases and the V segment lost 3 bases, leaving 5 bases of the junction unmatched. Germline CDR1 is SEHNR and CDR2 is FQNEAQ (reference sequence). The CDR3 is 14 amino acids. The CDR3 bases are TGTGCCAGCAGCTTCGGGGGGGCCGGGGAGACCCAGTACTTC. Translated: CASSFGGAGETQYF.

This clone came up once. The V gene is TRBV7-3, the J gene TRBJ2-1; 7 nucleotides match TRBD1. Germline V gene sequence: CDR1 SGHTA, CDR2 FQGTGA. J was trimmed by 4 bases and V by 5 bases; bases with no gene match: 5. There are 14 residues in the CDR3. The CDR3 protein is CASSIGGGYNEQFF. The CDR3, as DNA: TGTGCCAGCAGCATAGGGGGCGGATACAATGAGCAGTTCTTC.

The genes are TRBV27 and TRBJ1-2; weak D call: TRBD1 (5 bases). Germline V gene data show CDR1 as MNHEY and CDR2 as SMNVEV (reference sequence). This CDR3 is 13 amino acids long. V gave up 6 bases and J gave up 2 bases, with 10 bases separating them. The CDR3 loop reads CASRGGENYGYTF. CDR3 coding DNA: TGTGCCAGCAGGGGGGGGGAGAACTATGGCTACACCTTC.

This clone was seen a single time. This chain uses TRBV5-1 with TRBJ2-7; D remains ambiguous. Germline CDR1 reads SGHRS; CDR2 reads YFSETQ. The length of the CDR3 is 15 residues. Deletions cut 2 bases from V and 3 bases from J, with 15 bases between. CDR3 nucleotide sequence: TGCGCCAGCAGCTTTTTTGAAGGACGACTCTACGAGCAGTACTTC. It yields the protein CASSFFEGRLYEQYF.

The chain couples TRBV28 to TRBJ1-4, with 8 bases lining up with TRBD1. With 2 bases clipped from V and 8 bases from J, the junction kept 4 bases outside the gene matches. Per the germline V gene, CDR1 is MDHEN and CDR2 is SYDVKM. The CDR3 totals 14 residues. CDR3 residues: CASSLGQGREKLFF. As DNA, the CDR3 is TGTGCCAGCAGTTTAGGACAGGGCAGGGAAAAACTGTTTTTT.